A single sample is the source of the 17 T cell receptor beta chains below, sequenced in a study of blood T cells in healthy people across ages. Combining a sample-barcoded 5' primer with a J-beta primer mix, a second PCR ran for about 7 to 12 cycles. Using its own MiXCR run on the 5' RACE reads, TCRdb lists one record per CDR3 protein. Altogether around 650,000 distinct CDR3 sequences are present, roughly 43% being singletons, with the ten largest covering about 32%. Specimen: blood. The receptors here all came from a man aged 80 or over in good health.

This clonotype was recorded a few times. V and J are TRBV6-2 or TRBV6-3 and TRBJ2-3; 7 nucleotides line up with TRBD2. CDR3 length: 12 residues. The germline CDR1 and CDR2 sequences are MNHEY and SVGEGT. After removal of 4 bases from V and 8 bases from J, the junction contained 3 bases not matched to a gene. DNA of the CDR3: TGTGCCAGCAGTTTGACTAGCTCTACGCAGTATTTT. Translating gives CASSLTSSTQYF.

In regard to this clonotype: A read error may account for a junction end that differs from germline. This chain links TRBV20-1 with TRBJ1-5; the D is unclear. Germline CDR1 reads DFQATT; CDR2 reads SNEGSKA (reference sequence). The CDR3 runs to 12 residues. CDR3 region: CSASDANRPQHF. In nucleotides, the CDR3 is TGCAGTGCTAGTGATGCTAATCGGCCCCAGCATTTT.

The chain is built from TRBV20-1 and TRBJ1-5; 7 nucleotides line up with TRBD1. Germline lookup yields CDR1 DFQATT and CDR2 SNEGSKA (reference sequence). V was clipped by 5 bases and J by 7 bases; unmatched bases: 11. This CDR3 has 14 residues. The CDR3 DNA follows: TGCAGTGCTTATACCGGGACAGAGGGCCAGCCCCAGCATTTT. As protein: CSAYTGTEGQPQHF.

Comment on this clonotype: A much larger clonotype is one base distant, so this may be a read error. The chain carries TRBV2 and TRBJ2-3; 10 bases agree with TRBD2. This CDR3 is 17 amino acids long. CDR1 and CDR2 from the germline V gene are SNHLY and FYNNEI. The V gene end was trimmed by 5 bases and the J gene end by 8 bases; junction bases not matched to a gene: 16. The CDR3 bases are TGTGCCAGCAGTACCTCTAGCGGGGGTCCCTCAACTGGTACGCAGTATTTT. As protein: CASSTSSGGPSTGTQYF.

This clonotype appeared many times. The gene calls are TRBV5-1 and TRBJ2-1; D remains unclear. Near its end, the DNA agrees better with TRBJ2-7, so the J call may be wrong. This CDR3 is 15 amino acids long. Germline lookup yields CDR1 SGHRS and CDR2 YFSETQ. The CDR3 here is CASSLGTSSYNEQYF. As DNA, the CDR3 is TGCGCCAGCAGCTTGGGAACGAGCTCCTACAATGAGCAGTACTTC.

This clonotype was seen at least ten times. The J gene is TRBJ2-4, the V gene TRBV29-1, with 10 bases identical to TRBD2. The CDR3 is 14 amino acids. Losses at the gene ends were 7 bases for V and 6 bases for J; bases not matched to a gene: 9. Germline V CDR1 and CDR2: SQVTM, ANQGSEA. In DNA, the CDR3 is TGCAGCGCCGAGACTAGCGGGCGATCAAACATTCAGTACTTC. Protein sequence: CSAETSGRSNIQYF.

This clonotype has more than one count but fewer than ten. The chain employs TRBV28 and TRBJ2-3; no definite D call. This CDR3 is built from 14 residues. V was trimmed by 6 bases and J by 2 bases, leaving 12 bases between them. Germline CDR1 is MDHEN and CDR2 is SYDVKM. DNA of the CDR3: TGTGCCAGCAGGGGCTACAGATACACAGATACGCAGTATTTT. This translates into CASRGYRYTDTQYF.

The chain joins TRBV6-2 or TRBV6-3 to TRBJ2-1; the D gene could be TRBD1 or TRBD2 (5 bases each). The CDR3 contains 20 residues. Germline lookup yields CDR1 MNHEY and CDR2 SVGEGT. The V end was cut by 4 bases, the J end by 4 bases, with 29 bases between. DNA of the CDR3: TGTGCCAGCAGTTCATTTGTGCCCGCCGCCGGGACCCTAAATTACAATGAGCAGTTCTTC. As protein: CASSSFVPAAGTLNYNEQFF.

In this sample, this clonotype turned up many times. The V call is TRBV21-1, the J call TRBJ2-4; the table's D call, TRBD1, has no DNA check behind it. TRBV21-1 is marked as a pseudogene. This CDR3 has 18 amino acids. The CDR3 DNA is TGTGCCAGCAGCCTACCCCCGGACGGCGTGAGATGTTCAAACATTCAGTACTTC. Protein product: CASSLPPDGVRCSNIQYF.

The chain has TRBV7-9 and TRBJ2-1, with 9 positions matching TRBD1. The CDR3 length is 15 residues. Germline trimming cut 4 bases from V and 7 bases from J; bases unmatched to any gene: 8. Germline V gene lookup returns CDR1 SEHNR and CDR2 FQNEAQ (reference sequence). DNA of the CDR3: TGTGCCAGCAGCTCCTCCGGGACAGGGACAAATGAGCAGTTCTTC. It codes for CASSSSGTGTNEQFF.

This clonotype was seen more than once but under ten times. The V call is TRBV7-9, the J call TRBJ1-1, with unresolved D. Looked up from germline, CDR1 is SEHNR and CDR2 is FQNEAQ (reference sequence). This CDR3 region has 14 residues. V gave up 5 bases and J gave up 6 bases, with 16 bases separating them. For the CDR3, the DNA is TGTGCCAGCAGCCCCAACACTCGGGCCGCTGAAGCTTTCTTT. As protein: CASSPNTRAAEAFF.

As regards this clonotype: A read error may produce the germline difference seen at one junction end. V is TRBV4-1 and J is TRBJ2-1; 10 bases agree with TRBD2. Germline V gene lookup returns CDR1 MGHRA and CDR2 YSYEKL. This CDR3 spans 18 amino acids. CDR3 sequence reads: CASSQEMGSGGYYNEQFF. As DNA, the CDR3 is TGCGCTAGCAGCCAAGAAATGGGTAGCGGGGGGTATTACAATGAGCAGTTCTTC.

Here the CDR3 reads CASSFAPGLDTDTQYF. CDR3 nucleotide sequence: TGTGCCAGCAGCTTCGCCCCGGGACTGGACACAGATACGCAGTATTTT. This chain joins TRBV7-2 and TRBJ2-3; tentative D call: TRBD2 (6 bases). The CDR3 has 16 amino acids. V lost 3 bases to trimming and J lost 2 bases, with 15 bases between them. Germline V gene lookup returns CDR1 SGHTA and CDR2 FQGNSA. The whole variable domain, filled in from reference TRBV7-2 and TRBJ2-3, reads GAGVSQSPSNKVTEKGKDVELRCDPISGHTALYWYRQSLGQGLEFLIYFQGNSAPDKSGLPSDRFSAERTGGSVSTLTIQRTQQEDSAVYLCASSFAPGLDTDTQYFGPGTRLTVL.

This clonotype was seen repeatedly, ten times or more. The chain combines TRBV14 with TRBJ1-2; D remains ambiguous. This CDR3 comprises 15 residues. Germline lookup yields CDR1 SGHDN and CDR2 FVKESK. The V gene lost 1 base and the J gene lost 8 bases, with 17 bases spanning the gap. In nucleotides, the CDR3 is TGTGCCAGCAGCCAAGGACCCCCCTGGGGTCCCGGCTACACCTTC. Translation gives CASSQGPPWGPGYTF. The full variable domain, its missing parts supplied by reference TRBV14 and TRBJ1-2, is EAGVTQFPSHSVIEKGQTVTLRCDPISGHDNLYWYRRVMGKEIKFLLHFVKESKQDESGMPNNRFLAERTGGTYSTLKVQPAELEDSGVYFCASSQGPPWGPGYTFGSGTRLTVV.

The chain combines TRBV6-6 with TRBJ1-5; tentatively, D is TRBD1 (5 bases). V lost 2 bases and J 4 bases, leaving 15 bases between the germline ends. The CDR3 totals 16 residues. CDR1 MNHNY and CDR2 SVGAGI come from the germline V gene (reference sequence). The CDR3 sequence: CASSYRGQSYNQPQHF. CDR3 in DNA: TGTGCCAGCAGTTACAGGGGCCAGAGTTATAATCAGCCCCAGCATTTT.

The chain combines TRBV12-3 or TRBV12-4 with TRBJ2-1; weak D call: TRBD1 (6 bases). The end of the DNA aligns better with TRBJ2-7, so the J call may be wrong. The CDR3 spans 16 residues. The CDR3 loop reads CASSHGQSSSYNEQYF. CDR3 DNA sequence: TGTGCCAGCAGCCACGGACAGAGCAGCTCCTACAATGAGCAGTACTTC.

This clonotype was picked up a small number of times. The V and J genes are TRBV7-6 and TRBJ2-4; 7 positions agree with TRBD1. The junction had 14 bases not matched to a gene; V was cut back by 5 bases and J by 13 bases. Germline CDR1 is SGHVS and CDR2 is FNYEAQ. The CDR3 length is 14 residues. The CDR3: CASSPRQGLKEQYF. The CDR3 DNA sequence: TGTGCCAGCAGCCCCCGACAGGGTTTGAAGGAGCAGTACTTC. The full variable domain, with the rest looked up from reference TRBV7-6 and TRBJ2-4, is GAGVSQSPRYKVTKRGQDVALRCDPISGHVSLYWYRQALGQGPEFLTYFNYEAQQDKSGLPNDRFSAERPEGSISTLTIQRTEQRDSAMYRCASSPRQGLKEQYFGAGTRLSVL.